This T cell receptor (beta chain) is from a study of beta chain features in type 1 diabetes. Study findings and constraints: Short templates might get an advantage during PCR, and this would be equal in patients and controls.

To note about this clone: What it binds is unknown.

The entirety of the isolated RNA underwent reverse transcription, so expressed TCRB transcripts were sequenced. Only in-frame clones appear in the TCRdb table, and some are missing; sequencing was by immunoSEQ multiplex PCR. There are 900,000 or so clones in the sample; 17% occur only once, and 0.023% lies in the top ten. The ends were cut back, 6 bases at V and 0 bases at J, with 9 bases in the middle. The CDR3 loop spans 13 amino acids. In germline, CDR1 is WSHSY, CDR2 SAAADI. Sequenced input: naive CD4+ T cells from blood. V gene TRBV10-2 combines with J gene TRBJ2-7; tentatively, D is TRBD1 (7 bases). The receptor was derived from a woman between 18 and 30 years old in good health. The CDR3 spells CASRRDSSYEQYF. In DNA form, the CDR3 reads TGCGCCAGCAGGCGGGACAGCTCCTACGAGCAGTACTTC.